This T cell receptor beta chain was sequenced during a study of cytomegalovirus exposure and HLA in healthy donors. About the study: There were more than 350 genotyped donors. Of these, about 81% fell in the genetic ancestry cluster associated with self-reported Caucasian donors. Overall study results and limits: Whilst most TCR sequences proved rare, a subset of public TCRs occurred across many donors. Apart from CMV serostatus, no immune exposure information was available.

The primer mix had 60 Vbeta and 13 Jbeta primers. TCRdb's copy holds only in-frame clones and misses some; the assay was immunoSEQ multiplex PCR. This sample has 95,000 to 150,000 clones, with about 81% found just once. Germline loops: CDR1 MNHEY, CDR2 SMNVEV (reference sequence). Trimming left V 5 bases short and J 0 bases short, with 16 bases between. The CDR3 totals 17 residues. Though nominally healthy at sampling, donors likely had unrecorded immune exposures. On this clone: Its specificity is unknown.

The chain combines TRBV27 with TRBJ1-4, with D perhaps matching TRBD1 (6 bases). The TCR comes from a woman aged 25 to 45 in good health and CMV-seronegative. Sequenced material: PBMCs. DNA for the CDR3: TGTGCCAGCAGTCTCAACAGGGTGGCAGCAACTAATGAAAAACTGTTTTTT. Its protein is CASSLNRVAATNEKLFF. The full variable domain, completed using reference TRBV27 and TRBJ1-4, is EAQVTQNPRYLITVTGKKLTVTCSQNMNHEYMSWYRQDPGLGLRQIYYSMNVEVTDKGDVPEGYKVSRKEKRNFPLILESPSPNQTSLYFCASSLNRVAATNEKLFFGSGTQLSVL.